This TCR beta chain was obtained from a study of blood T cell repertoires in COVID-19. Sequenced by immunoSEQ multiplex PCR; TCRdb stores in-frame clones only, minus some. The sample lists fewer than 300,000 clones, around 84% occurring once. The study counted Cohort 3 donors as recovered given two negative PCRs, clearance, or symptom resolution. This CDR3 comprises 13 residues. V was pared by 7 bases and J by 1 base, with 3 bases of the junction left unmatched. Germline CDR1 is WSHSY and CDR2 is SAAADI. The V gene is TRBV10-2, the J gene TRBJ2-5, with 7 bases matching TRBD1. Sequenced input: PBMCs or T cells enriched from blood (not recorded which). This clonotype was sampled from a woman in her fifties or sixties who had recovered from COVID-19. CDR3 in DNA: TGCGCCAGCACCCGACAGGGCCAAGAGACCCAGTACTTC. Its protein is CASTRQGQETQYF.